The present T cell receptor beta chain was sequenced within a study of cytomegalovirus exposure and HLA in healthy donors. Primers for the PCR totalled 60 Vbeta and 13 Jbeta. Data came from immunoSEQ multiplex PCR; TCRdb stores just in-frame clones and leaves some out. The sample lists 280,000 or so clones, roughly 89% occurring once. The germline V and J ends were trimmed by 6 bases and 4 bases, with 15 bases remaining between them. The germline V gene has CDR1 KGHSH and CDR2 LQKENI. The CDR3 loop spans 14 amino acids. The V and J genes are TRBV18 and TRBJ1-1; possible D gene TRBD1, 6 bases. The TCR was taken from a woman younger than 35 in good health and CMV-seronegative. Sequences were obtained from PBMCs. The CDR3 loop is CASSPDTGITEAFF. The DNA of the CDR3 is TGTGCCAGCTCGCCTGACACAGGGATCACTGAAGCTTTCTTT.